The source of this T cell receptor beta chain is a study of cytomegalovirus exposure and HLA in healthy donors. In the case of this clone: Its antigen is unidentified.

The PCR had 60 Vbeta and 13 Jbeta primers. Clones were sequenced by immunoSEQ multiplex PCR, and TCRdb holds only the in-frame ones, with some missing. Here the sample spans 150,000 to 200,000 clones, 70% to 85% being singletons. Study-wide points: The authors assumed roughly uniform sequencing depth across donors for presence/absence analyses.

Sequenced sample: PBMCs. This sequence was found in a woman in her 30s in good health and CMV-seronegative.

This chain's CDR3 is CAIAGTSGGANEQFF. CDR3 DNA sequence: TGTGCCATCGCCGGGACTAGCGGGGGGGCGAATGAGCAGTTCTTC. This sequence joins TRBV10-3 and TRBJ2-1, with 16 bases that match TRBD2. CDR1 and CDR2 (germline): ENHRY, SYGVKD. V was clipped by 8 bases and J by 7 bases; unmatched bases: 5. This CDR3 spans 15 amino acids.